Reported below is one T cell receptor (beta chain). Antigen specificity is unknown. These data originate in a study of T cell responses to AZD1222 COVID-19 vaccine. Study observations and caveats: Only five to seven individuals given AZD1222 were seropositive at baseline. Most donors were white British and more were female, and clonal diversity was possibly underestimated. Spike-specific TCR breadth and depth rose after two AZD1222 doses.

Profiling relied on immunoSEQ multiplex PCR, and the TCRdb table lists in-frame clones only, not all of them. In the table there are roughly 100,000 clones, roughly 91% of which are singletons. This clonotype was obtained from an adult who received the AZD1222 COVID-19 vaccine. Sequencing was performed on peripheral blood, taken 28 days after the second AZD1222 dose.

The CDR3 is CASSEYFQGALTF. CDR3 bases: TGTGCCAGCAGTGAATATTTCCAGGGGGCGCTCACCTTC. V and J are TRBV25-1 and TRBJ1-2; 8 positions agree with TRBD1. V trimming: 0 bases; J trimming: 13 bases; junction bases outside the gene matches: 7. The germline V gene encodes CDR1 MGHDK and CDR2 SYGVNS. The CDR3 totals 13 residues.